This TCR beta chain was sequenced for a study of blood T cell repertoires in COVID-19. Study overall: The United States, Italy and Spain supplied acute and convalescent COVID-19 samples. In each case, the material was cDNA or gDNA derived from T cells, B-cell-depleted T cells, or PBMCs.

The authors' processing: Amplification of reference gene primers was used by the study to estimate nucleated cell counts. The protocol was immunoSEQ multiplex PCR, while the TCRdb copy is restricted to in-frame clones and leaves out a portion. The V and J calls and clone size come from that table; D and trimming were worked out from the DNA. The sample lists around 270,000 clones, around nine tenths occurring once. V was clipped by 5 bases and J by 1 base, with 12 bases between them. This CDR3 is 14 amino acids long. Germline-derived CDR1 and CDR2 are LGHNT and FRNRAP. Material for sequencing was peripheral blood. The TCR comes from a man aged 40-50 years who had recovered from COVID-19. The chain joins TRBV12-5 to TRBJ2-7; D might be TRBD1 (5 bases). The CDR3 nucleotides read TGTGCTAGTGGTCGCCTAACAGGTTCCTACGAGCAGTACTTC. Encoded protein: CASGRLTGSYEQYF.